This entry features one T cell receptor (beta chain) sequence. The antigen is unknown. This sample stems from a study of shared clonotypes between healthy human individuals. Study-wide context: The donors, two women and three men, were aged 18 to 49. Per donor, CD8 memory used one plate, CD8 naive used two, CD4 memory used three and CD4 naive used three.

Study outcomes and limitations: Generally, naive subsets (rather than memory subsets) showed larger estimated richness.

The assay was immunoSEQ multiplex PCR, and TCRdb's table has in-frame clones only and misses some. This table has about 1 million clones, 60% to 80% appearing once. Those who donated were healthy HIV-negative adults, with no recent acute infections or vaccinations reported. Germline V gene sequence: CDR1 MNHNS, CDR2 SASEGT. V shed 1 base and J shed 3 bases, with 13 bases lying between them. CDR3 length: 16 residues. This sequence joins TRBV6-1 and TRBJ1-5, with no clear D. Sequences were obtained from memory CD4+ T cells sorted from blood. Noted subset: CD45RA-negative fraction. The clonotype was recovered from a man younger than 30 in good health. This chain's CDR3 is CASSEEVGSYNQPQHF. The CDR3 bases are TGTGCCAGCAGTGAAGAGGTAGGCAGCTACAATCAGCCCCAGCATTTT.